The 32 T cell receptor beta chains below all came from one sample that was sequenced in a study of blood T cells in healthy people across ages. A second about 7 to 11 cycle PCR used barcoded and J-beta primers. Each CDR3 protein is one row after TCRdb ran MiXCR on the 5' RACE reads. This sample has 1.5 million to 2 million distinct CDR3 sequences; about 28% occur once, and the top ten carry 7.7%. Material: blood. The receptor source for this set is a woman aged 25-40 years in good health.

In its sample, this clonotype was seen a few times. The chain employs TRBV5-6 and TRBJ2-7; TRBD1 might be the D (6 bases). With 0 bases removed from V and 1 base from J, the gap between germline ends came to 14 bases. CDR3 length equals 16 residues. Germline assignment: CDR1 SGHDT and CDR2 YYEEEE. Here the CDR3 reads CASSLEMSGQSYEQYF. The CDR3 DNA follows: TGTGCCAGCAGCTTGGAAATGTCCGGACAGTCCTACGAGCAGTACTTC. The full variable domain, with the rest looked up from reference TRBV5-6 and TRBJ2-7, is DAGVTQSPTHLIKTRGQQVTLRCSPKSGHDTVSWYQQALGQGPQFIFQYYEEEERQRGNFPDRFSGHQFPNYSSELNVNALLLGDSALYLCASSLEMSGQSYEQYFGPGTRLTVT.

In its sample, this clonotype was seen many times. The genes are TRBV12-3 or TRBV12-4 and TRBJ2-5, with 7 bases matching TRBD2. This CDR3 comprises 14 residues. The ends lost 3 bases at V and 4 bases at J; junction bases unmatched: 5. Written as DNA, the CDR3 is TGTGCCAGCAGTTTTCAGACTAGCCGAGAGACCCAGTACTTC. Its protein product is CASSFQTSRETQYF.

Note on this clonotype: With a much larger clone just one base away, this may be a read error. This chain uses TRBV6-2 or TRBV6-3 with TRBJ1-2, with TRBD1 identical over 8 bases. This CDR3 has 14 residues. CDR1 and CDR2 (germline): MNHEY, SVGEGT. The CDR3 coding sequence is TGTGCCGGCAGTTACTCGCAGGGGGCGTTTGGCTACACCTTC. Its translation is CAGSYSQGAFGYTF.

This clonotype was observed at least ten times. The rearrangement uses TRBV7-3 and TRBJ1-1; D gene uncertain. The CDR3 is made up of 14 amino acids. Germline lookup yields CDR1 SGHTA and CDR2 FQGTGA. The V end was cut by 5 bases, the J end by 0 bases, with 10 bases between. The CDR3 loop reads CASSLEGLNTEAFF. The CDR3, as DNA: TGTGCCAGCAGCCTGGAGGGTCTGAACACTGAAGCTTTCTTT.

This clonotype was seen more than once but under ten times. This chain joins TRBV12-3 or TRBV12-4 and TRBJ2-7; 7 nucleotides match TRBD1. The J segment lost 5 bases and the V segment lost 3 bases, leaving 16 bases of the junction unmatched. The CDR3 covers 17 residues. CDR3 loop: CASSFPARRQGWNEQYF. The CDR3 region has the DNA TGTGCCAGCAGTTTTCCCGCGCGTAGACAGGGTTGGAACGAGCAGTACTTC.

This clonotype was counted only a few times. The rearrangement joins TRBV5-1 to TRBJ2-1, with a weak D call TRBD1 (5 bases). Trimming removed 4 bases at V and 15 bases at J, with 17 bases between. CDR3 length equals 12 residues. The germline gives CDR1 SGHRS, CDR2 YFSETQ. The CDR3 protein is CASSAGASELFF. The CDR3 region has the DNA TGCGCCAGCAGCGCTGGGGCGAGCGAGTTGTTCTTC.

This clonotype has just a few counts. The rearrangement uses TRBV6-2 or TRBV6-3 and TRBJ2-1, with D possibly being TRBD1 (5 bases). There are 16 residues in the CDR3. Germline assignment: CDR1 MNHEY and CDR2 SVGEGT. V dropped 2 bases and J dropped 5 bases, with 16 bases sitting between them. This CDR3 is CASSYHITDSNNEQFF. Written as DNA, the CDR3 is TGTGCCAGCAGTTACCACATAACCGACAGTAACAATGAGCAGTTCTTC.

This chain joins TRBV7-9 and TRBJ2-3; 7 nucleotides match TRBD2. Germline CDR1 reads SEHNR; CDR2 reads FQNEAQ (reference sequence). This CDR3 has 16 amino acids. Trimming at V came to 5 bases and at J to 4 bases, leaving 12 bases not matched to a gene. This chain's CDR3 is CASSPRRGSKADTQYF. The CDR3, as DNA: TGTGCCAGCAGCCCGAGGCGCGGGAGTAAGGCAGATACGCAGTATTTT.

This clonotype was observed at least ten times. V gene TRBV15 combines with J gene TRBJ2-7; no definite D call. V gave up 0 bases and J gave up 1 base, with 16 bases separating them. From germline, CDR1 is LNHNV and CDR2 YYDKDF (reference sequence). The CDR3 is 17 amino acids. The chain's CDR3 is CATSREVVLGGSYEQYF. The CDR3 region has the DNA TGTGCCACCAGCAGAGAGGTGGTACTGGGCGGATCCTACGAGCAGTACTTC.

For the CDR3, the DNA is TGTGCCACCGCGACCCCTAACTATGGCTACACCTTC. Protein product: CATATPNYGYTF. This rearrangement joins TRBV27 to TRBJ1-2; the D is unclear. This CDR3 spans 12 amino acids. Trimming stripped 10 bases from V and 0 bases from J, with 9 bases between. Germline V gene data show CDR1 as MNHEY and CDR2 as SMNVEV (reference sequence).

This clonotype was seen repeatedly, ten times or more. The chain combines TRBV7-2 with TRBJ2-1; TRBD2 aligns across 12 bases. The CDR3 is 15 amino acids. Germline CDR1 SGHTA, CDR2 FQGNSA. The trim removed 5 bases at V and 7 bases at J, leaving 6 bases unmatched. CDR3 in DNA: TGTGCCAGCAGCCGGAAGCTAGCGGGGGGGAATGAGCAGTTCTTC. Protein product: CASSRKLAGGNEQFF.

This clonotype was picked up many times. The CDR3 spells CASSSPRDSYNEQFF. The CDR3 DNA reads TGCGCCAGCAGCAGCCCCCGGGACTCCTACAATGAGCAGTTCTTC. J is TRBJ2-1 and V is TRBV5-1; the D gene is possibly TRBD2 (5 bases). Trimming stripped 4 bases from V and 0 bases from J, with 11 bases between. The CDR3 has 15 residues. CDR1 is SGHRS and CDR2 is YFSETQ in the germline V gene.

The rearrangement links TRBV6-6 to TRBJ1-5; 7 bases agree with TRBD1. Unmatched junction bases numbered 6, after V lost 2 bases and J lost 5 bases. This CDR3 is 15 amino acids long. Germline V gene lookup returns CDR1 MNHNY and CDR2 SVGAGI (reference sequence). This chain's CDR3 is CASSYVGQQHQPQHF. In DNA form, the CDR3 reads TGTGCCAGCAGTTACGTGGGACAGCAACATCAGCCCCAGCATTTT.

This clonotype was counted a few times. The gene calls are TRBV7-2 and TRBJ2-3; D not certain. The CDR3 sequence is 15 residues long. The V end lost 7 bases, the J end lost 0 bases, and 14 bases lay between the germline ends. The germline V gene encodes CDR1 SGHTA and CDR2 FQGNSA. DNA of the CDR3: TGTGCCAGCAACCCCCTTGGCTCCAGCACAGATACGCAGTATTTT. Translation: CASNPLGSSTDTQYF.

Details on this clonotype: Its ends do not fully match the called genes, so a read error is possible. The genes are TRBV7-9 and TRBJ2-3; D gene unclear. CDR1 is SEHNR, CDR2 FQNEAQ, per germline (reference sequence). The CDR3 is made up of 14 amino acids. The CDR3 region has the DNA TGTGTCAGCAGCTTAGTTACAAGCACAGATACGCAGTATTTT. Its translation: CVSSLVTSTDTQYF.

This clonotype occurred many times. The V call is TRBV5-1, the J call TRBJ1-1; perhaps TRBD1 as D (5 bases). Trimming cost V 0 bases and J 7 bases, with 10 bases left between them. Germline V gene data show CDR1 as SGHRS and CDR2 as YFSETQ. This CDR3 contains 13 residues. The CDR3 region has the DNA TGCGCCAGCAGCTTGGTGGGACGGAGTGAAGCTTTCTTT. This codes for CASSLVGRSEAFF.

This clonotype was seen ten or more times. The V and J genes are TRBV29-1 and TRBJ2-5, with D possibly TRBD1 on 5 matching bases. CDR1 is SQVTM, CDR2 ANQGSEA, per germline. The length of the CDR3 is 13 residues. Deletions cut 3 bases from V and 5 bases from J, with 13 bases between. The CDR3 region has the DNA TGCAGCGTTGAGGGCAGGGATGCGGAGACCCAGTACTTC. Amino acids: CSVEGRDAETQYF. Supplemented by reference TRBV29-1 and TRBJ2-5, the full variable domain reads SAVISQKPSRDICQRGTSLTIQCQVDSQVTMMFWYRQQPGQSLTLIATANQGSEATYESGFVIDKFPISRPNLTFSTLTVSNMSPEDSSIYLCSVEGRDAETQYFGPGTRLLVL.

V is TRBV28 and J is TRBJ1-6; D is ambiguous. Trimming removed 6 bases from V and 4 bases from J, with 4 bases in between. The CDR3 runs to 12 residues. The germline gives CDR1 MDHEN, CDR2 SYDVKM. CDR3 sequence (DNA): TGTGCCAGCAGAATATATAATTCACCCCTCCACTTT. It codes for CASRIYNSPLHF.

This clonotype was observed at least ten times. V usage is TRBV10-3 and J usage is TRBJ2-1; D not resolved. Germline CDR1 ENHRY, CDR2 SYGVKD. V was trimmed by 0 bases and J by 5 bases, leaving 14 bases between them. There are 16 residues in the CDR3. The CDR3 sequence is CAISESLVNRDNEQFF. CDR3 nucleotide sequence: TGTGCCATCAGTGAGTCGCTCGTTAATAGGGACAATGAGCAGTTCTTC.

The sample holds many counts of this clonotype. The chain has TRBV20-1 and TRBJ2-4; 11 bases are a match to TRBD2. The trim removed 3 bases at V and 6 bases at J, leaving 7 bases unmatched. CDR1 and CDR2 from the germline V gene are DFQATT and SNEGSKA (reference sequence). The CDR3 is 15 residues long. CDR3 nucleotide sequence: TGCAGTGCTAGGAGTAGCGGGGGGGGGTTAAACATTCAGTACTTC. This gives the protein CSARSSGGGLNIQYF.

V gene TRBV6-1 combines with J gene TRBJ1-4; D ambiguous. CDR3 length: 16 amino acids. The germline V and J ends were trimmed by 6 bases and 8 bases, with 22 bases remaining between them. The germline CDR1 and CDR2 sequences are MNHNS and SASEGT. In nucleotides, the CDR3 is TGTGCCAGCAGGGACCCGGGCTCCCAGGCTAGCGAAAAACTGTTTTTT. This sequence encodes CASRDPGSQASEKLFF.

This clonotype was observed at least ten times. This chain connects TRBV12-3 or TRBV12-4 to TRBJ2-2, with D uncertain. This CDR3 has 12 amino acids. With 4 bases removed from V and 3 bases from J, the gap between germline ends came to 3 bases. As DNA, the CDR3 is TGTGCCAGCAGTTCCGACACCGGGGAGCTGTTTTTT. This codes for CASSSDTGELFF.

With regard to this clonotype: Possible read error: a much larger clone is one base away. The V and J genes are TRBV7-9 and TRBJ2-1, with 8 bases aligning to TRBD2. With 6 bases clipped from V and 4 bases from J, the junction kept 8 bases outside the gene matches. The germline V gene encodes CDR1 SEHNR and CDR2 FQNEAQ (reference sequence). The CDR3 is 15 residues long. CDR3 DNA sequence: TGTGCCAGCAGGTCCACTAGCGGAGATTACAATGAGCAGTTCTTC. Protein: CASRSTSGDYNEQFF. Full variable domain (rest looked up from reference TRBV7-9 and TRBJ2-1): DTGVSQNPRHKITKRGQNVTFRCDPISEHNRLYWYRQTLGQGPEFLTYFQNEAQLEKSRLLSDRFSAERPKGSFSTLEIQRTEQGDSAMYLCASRSTSGDYNEQFFGPGTRLTVL.

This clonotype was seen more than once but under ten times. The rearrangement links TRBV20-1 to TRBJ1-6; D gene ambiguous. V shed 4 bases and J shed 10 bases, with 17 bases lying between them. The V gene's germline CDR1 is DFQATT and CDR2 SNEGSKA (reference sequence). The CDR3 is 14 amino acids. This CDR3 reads CSATGPTDGSPLHF. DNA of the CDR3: TGCAGTGCTACGGGTCCGACGGACGGATCACCCCTCCACTTT.

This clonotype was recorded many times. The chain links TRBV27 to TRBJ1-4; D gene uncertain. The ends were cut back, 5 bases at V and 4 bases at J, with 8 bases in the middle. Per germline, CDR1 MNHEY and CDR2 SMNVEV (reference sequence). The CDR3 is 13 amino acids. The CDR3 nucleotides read TGTGCCAGCAGTCCCCGGAGTAATGAAAAACTGTTTTTT. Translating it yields CASSPRSNEKLFF.

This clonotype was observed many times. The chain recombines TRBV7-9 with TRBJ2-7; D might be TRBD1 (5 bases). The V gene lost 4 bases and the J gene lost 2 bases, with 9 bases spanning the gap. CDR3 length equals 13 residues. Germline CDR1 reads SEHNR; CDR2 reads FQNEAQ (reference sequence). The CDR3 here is CASSSTVTYEQYF. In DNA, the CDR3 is TGTGCCAGCAGCTCGACAGTGACCTACGAGCAGTACTTC.

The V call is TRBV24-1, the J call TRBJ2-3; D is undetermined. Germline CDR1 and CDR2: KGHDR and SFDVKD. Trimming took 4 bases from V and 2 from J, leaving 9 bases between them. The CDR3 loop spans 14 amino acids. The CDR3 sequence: CATSDRWNTDTQYF. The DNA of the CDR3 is TGTGCCACCAGTGACCGATGGAACACAGATACGCAGTATTTT.

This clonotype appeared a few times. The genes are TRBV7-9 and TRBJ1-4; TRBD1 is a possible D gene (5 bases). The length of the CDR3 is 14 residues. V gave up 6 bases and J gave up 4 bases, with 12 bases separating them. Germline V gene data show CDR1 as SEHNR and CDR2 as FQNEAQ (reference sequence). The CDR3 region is CASRDTAGNEKLFF. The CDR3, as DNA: TGTGCCAGCAGGGACACCGCGGGTAATGAAAAACTGTTTTTT.

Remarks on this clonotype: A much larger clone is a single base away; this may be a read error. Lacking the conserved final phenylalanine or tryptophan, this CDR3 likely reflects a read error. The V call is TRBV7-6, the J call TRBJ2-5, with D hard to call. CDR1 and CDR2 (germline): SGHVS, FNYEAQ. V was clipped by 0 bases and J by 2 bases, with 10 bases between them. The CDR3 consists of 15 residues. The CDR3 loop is CASSLARTGQETQYY. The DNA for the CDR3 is TGTGCCAGCAGCTTAGCCCGGACCGGACAAGAGACCCAGTACTAC.

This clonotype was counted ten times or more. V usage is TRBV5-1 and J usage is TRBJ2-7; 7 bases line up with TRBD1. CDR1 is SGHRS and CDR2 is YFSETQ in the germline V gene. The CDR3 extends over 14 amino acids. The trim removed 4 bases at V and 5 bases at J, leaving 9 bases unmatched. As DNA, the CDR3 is TGCGCCAGCAGCCCATCGACAGGGTCCGACGAGCAGTACTTC. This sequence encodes CASSPSTGSDEQYF.

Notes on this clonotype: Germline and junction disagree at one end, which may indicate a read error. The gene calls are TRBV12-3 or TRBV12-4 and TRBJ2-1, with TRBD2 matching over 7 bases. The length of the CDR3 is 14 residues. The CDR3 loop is CVSSPWGRADEQFF. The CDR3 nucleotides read TGTGTCAGCAGCCCTTGGGGGAGGGCCGATGAGCAGTTCTTC.

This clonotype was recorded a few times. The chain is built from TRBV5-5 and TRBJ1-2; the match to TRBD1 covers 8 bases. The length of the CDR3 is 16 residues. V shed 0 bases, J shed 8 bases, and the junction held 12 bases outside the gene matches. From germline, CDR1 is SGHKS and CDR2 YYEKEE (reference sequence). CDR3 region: CASSLADWQGAEGYTF. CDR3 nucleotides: TGTGCCAGCAGCTTGGCCGATTGGCAGGGGGCGGAAGGCTACACCTTC.